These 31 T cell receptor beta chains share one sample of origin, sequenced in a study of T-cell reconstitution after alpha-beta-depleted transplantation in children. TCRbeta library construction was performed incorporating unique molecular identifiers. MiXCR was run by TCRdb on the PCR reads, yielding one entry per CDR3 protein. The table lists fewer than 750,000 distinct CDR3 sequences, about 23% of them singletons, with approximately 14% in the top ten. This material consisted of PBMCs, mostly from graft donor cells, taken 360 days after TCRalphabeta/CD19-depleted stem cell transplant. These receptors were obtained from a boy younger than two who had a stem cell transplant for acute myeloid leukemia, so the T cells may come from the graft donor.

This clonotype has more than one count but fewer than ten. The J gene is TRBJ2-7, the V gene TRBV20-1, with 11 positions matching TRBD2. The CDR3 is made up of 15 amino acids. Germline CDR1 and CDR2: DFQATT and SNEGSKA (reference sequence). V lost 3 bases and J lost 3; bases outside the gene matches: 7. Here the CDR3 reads CSASHVLAGGYEQYF. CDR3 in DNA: TGCAGTGCTAGTCATGTCCTAGCGGGGGGCTACGAGCAGTACTTC.

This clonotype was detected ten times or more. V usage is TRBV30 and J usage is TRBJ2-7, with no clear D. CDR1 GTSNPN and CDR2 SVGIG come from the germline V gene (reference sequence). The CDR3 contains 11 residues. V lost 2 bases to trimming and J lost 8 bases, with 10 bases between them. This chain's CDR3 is CAWSSTLQQYF. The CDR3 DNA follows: TGTGCCTGGAGTTCTACACTCCAGCAGTACTTC.

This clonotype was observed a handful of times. The CDR3 coding sequence is TGTGCCAGCAGTCCGATGGGACAGGGTTCTTACGAGCAGTACTTC. This translates into CASSPMGQGSYEQYF. This chain uses TRBV12-3 or TRBV12-4 with TRBJ2-7; 9 bases are a match to TRBD1. The CDR3 covers 15 residues. V shed 5 bases and J 4 bases; nucleotides not matched to a gene: 9.

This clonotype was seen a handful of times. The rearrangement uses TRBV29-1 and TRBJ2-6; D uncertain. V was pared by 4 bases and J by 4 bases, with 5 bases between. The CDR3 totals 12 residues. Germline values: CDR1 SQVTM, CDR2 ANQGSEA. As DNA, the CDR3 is TGCAGCGTTGTAGGGGGGGCCAACGTCCTGACTTTC. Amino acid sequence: CSVVGGANVLTF. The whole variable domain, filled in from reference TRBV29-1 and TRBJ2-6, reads SAVISQKPSRDICQRGTSLTIQCQVDSQVTMMFWYRQQPGQSLTLIATANQGSEATYESGFVIDKFPISRPNLTFSTLTVSNMSPEDSSIYLCSVVGGANVLTFGAGSRLTVL.

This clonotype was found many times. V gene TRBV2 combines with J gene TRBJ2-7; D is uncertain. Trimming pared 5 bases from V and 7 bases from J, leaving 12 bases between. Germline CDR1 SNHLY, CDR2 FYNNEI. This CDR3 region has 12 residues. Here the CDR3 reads CASSLRWGEQYF. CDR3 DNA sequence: TGTGCCAGCAGTCTTAGGTGGGGAGAGCAGTACTTC. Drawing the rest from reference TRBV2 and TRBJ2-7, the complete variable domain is EPEVTQTPSHQVTQMGQEVILRCVPISNHLYFYWYRQILGQKVEFLVSFYNNEISEKSEIFDDQFSVERPDGSNFTLKIRSTKLEDSAMYFCASSLRWGEQYFGPGTRLTVT.

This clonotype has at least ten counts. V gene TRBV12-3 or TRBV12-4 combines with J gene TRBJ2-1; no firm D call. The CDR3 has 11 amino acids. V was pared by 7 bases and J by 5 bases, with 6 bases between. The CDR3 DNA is TGTGCCAGCACCTTCCACAATGAGCAGTTCTTC. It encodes CASTFHNEQFF.

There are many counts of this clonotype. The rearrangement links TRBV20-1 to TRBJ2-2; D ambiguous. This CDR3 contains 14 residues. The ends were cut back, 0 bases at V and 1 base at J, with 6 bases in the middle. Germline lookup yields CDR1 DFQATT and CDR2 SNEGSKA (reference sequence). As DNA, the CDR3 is TGCAGTGCTAGAGATCTAAGGAACACCGGGGAGCTGTTTTTT. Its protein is CSARDLRNTGELFF.

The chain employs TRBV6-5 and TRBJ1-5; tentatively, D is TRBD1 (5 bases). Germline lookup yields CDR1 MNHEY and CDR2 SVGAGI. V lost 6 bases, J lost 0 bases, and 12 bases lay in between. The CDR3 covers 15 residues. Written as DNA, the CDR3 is TGTGCCAGCAGGCTAGGGGCTTATAGCAATCAGCCCCAGCATTTT. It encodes CASRLGAYSNQPQHF.

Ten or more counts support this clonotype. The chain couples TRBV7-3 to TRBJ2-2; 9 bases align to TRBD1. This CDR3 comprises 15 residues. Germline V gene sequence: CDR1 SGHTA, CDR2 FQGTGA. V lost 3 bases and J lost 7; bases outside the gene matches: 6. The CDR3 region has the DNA TGTGCCAGCAGCTTCGGGGACAGGGTGAACGGGGAGCTGTTTTTT. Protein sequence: CASSFGDRVNGELFF.

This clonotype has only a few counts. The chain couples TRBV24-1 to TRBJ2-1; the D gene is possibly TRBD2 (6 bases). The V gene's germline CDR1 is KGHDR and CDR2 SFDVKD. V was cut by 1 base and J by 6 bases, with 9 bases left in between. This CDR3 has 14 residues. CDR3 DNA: TGTGCCACCAGTGATTTTCAGGAGGGCAATGAGCAGTTCTTC. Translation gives CATSDFQEGNEQFF.

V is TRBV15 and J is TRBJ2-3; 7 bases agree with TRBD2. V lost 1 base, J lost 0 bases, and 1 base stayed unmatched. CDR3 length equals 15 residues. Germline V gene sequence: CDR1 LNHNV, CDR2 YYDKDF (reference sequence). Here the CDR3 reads CATSRALASTDTQYF. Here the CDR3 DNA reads TGTGCCACCAGCAGAGCACTAGCGAGCACAGATACGCAGTATTTT. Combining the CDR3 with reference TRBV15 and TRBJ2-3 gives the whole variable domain DAMVIQNPRYQVTQFGKPVTLSCSQTLNHNVMYWYQQKSSQAPKLLFHYYDKDFNNEADTPDNFQSRRPNTSFCFLDIRSPGLGDTAMYLCATSRALASTDTQYFGPGTRLTVL.

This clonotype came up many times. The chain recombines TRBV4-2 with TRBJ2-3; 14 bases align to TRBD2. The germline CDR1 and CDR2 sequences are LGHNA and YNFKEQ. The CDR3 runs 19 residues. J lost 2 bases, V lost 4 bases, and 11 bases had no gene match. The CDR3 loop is CASSRGLAGGLSYTDTQYF. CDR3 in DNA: TGTGCCAGCAGCCGAGGACTAGCGGGGGGCTTGAGTTACACAGATACGCAGTATTTT.

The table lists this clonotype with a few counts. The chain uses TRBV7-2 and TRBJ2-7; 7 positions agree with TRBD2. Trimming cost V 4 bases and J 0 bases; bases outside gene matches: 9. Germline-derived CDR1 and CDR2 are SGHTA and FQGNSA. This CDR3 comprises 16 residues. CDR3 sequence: CASSSQWGGSSYEQYF. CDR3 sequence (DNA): TGTGCCAGCAGCTCACAATGGGGGGGGAGCTCCTACGAGCAGTACTTC.

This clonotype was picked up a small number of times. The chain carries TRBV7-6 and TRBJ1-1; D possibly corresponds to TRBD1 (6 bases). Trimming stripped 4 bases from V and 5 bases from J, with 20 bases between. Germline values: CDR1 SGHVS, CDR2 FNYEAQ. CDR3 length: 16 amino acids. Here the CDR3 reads CASSSLSAGESTEAFF. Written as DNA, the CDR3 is TGTGCCAGCAGCTCTCTCTCGGCAGGGGAGTCGACTGAAGCTTTCTTT.

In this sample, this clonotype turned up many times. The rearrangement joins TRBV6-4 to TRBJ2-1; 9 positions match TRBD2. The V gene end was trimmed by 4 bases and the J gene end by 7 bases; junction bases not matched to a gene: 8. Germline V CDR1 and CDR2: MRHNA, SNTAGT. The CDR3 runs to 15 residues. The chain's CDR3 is CASSVAGGPQNEQFF. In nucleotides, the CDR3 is TGTGCCAGCAGTGTTGCGGGGGGGCCTCAAAATGAGCAGTTCTTC.

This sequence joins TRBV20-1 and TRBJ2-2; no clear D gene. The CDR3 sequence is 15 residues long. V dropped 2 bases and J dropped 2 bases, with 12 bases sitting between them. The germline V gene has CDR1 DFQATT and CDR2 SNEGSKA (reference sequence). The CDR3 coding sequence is TGCAGTGCTAGATTTAAGGTAGCCAACACCGGGGAGCTGTTTTTT. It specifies CSARFKVANTGELFF.

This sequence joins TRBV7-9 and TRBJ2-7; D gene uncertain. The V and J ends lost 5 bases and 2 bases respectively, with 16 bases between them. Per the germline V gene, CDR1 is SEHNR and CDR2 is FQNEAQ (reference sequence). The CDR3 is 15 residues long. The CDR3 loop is CASSPSPGRTYEQYF. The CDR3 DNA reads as TGTGCCAGCAGCCCCTCCCCGGGCAGAACCTACGAGCAGTACTTC. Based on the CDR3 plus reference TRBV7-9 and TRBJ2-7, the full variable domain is DTGVSQNPRHKITKRGQNVTFRCDPISEHNRLYWYRQTLGQGPEFLTYFQNEAQLEKSRLLSDRFSAERPKGSFSTLEIQRTEQGDSAMYLCASSPSPGRTYEQYFGPGTRLTVT.

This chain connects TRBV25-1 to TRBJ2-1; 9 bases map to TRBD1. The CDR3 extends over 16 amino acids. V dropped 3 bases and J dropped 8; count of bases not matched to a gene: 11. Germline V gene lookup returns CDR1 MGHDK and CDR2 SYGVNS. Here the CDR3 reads CASSDPGTGTQDEQFF. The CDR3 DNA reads TGTGCCAGCAGTGATCCCGGGACAGGGACCCAGGATGAGCAGTTCTTC.

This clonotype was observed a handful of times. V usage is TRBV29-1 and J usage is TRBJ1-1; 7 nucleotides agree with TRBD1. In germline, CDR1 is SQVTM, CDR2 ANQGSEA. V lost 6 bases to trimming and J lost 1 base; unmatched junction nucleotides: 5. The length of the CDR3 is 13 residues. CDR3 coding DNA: TGCAGCGTCCTTAGACAGGGGAACACTGAAGCTTTCTTT. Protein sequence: CSVLRQGNTEAFF.

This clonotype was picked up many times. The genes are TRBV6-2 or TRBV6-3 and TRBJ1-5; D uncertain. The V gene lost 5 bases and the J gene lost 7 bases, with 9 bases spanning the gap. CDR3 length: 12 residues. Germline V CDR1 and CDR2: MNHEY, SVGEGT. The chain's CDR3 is CASSLGLQPQHF. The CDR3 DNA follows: TGTGCCAGCAGTCTAGGGCTACAGCCCCAGCATTTT.

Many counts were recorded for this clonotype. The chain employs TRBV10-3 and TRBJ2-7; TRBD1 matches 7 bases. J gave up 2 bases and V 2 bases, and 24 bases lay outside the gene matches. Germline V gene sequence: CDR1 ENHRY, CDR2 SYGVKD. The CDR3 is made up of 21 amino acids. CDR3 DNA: TGTGCCATCAGTGAGGCTGGGACAGCTATGGGTCTTGGGTACGGCCCCTACGAGCAGTACGTC. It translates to CAISEAGTAMGLGYGPYEQYV.

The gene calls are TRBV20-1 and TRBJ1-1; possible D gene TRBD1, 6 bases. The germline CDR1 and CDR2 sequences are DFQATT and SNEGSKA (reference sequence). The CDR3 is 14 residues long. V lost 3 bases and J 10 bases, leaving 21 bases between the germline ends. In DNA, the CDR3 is TGCAGTGCTAGTAGGGGGGCGAACGAAGGGCGAGCTTTCTTT. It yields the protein CSASRGANEGRAFF.

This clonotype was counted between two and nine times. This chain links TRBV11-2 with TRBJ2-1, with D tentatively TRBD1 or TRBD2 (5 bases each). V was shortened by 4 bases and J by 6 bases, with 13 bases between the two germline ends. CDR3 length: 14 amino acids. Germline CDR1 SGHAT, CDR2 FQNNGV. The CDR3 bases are TGTGCCAGCAGCTGGGACGGGTCGGGCAATGAGCAGTTCTTC. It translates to CASSWDGSGNEQFF.

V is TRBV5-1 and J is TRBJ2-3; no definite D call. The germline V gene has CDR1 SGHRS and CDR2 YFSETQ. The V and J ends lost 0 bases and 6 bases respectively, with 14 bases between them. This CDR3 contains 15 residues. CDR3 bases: TGCGCCAGCAGCTTGGTAACGGTAGTCATGGATACGCAGTATTTT. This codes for CASSLVTVVMDTQYF.

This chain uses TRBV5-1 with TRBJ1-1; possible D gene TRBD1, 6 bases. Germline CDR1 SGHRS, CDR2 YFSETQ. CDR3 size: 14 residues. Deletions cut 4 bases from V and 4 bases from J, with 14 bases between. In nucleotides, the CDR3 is TGCGCCAGCAGCCGCCCAGGACAGCTCACTGAAGCTTTCTTT. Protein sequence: CASSRPGQLTEAFF.

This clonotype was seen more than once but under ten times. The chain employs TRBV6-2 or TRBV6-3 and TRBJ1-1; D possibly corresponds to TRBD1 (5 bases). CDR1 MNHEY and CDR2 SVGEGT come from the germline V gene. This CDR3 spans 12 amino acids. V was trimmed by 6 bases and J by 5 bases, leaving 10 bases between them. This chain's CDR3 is CASSLTVTEAFF. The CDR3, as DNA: TGTGCCAGCAGCCTGACAGTGACTGAAGCTTTCTTT.

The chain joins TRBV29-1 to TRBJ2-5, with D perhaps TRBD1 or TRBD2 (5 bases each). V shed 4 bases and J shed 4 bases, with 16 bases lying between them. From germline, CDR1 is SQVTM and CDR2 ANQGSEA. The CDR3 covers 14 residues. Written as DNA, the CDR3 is TGCAGCGTTGCGGGTCCCACTGGGGGAGAGACCCAGTACTTC. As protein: CSVAGPTGGETQYF.

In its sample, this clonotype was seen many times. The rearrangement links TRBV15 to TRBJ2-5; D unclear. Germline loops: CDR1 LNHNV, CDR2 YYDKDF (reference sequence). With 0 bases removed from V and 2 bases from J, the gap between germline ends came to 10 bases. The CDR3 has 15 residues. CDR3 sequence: CATSRDLGWQETQYF. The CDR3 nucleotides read TGTGCCACCAGCAGAGATCTGGGCTGGCAAGAGACCCAGTACTTC.

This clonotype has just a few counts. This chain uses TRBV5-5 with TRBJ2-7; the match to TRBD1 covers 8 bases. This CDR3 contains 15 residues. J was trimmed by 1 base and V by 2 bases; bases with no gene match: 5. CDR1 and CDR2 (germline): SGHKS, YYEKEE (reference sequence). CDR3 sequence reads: CASSFRDRPSYEQYV. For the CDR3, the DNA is TGTGCCAGCAGCTTCCGGGACAGGCCTTCCTACGAGCAGTACGTC.

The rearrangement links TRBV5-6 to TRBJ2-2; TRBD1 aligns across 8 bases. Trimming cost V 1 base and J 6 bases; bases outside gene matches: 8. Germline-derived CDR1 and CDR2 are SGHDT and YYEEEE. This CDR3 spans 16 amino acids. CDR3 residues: CASSLTGQGPSGELFF. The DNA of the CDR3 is TGTGCCAGCAGCTTGACCGGACAGGGCCCCTCCGGGGAGCTGTTTTTT.

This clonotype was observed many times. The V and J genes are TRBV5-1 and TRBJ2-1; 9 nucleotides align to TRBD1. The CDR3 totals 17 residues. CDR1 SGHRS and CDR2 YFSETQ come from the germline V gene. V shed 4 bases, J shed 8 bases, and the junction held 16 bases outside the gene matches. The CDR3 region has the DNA TGCGCCAGCAGCCGAAGGAGGCCGGGACAGGGTGTCGATGAGCAGTTCTTC. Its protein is CASSRRRPGQGVDEQFF.